The 30 T cell receptor beta chains below come from one sample, sequenced in a study of blood T cell repertoires in COVID-19. Profiling relied on immunoSEQ multiplex PCR, and the TCRdb table lists in-frame clones only, not all of them. The table shows roughly 670,000 clones, with 85% to 90% occurring only once. What was sequenced was peripheral blood. The receptors originated from a woman between 18 and 29 years old with acute or convalescent COVID-19.

The chain couples TRBV19 to TRBJ1-5, with 7 bases that match TRBD1. Germline values: CDR1 LNHDA, CDR2 SQIVND (reference sequence). The CDR3 has 15 residues. The junction had 8 bases not matched to a gene; V was cut back by 5 bases and J by 4 bases. Here the CDR3 reads CASSRRQGGNQPQHF. The CDR3 coding sequence is TGTGCCAGTAGTCGTAGGCAGGGGGGTAATCAGCCCCAGCATTTT.

This rearrangement joins TRBV19 to TRBJ2-7; tentative D call: TRBD1 (5 bases). V was clipped by 3 bases and J by 5 bases, with 11 bases between them. Germline V lookup: CDR1 LNHDA, CDR2 SQIVND (reference sequence). The CDR3 is 13 residues long. The CDR3: CASSIGQGHEQYF. The CDR3 DNA sequence: TGTGCCAGTAGTATCGGGCAGGGCCACGAGCAGTACTTC. Full variable domain (missing parts from reference TRBV19 and TRBJ2-7): DGGITQSPKYLFRKEGQNVTLSCEQNLNHDAMYWYRQDPGQGLRLIYYSQIVNDFQKGDIAEGYSVSREKKESFPLTVTSAQKNPTAFYLCASSIGQGHEQYFGPGTRLTVT.

The chain uses TRBV6-4 and TRBJ2-1; 10 bases agree with TRBD1. V lost 0 bases to trimming and J lost 8 bases; unmatched junction nucleotides: 7. Per germline, CDR1 MRHNA and CDR2 SNTAGT. The CDR3 contains 16 residues. Written as DNA, the CDR3 is TGTGCCAGCAGTGACTCTGACAGGGGGCAAGTCTATGAGCAGTTCTTC. This encodes CASSDSDRGQVYEQFF.

The V and J genes are TRBV9 and TRBJ2-7; 12 bases align to TRBD1. This CDR3 region has 15 residues. Trimming cost V 2 bases and J 3 bases; bases outside gene matches: 3. CDR1 and CDR2 from the germline V gene are SGDLS and YYNGEE. CDR3 in DNA: TGTGCCAGCAGCGTGGGGACAGGGGGCAACTACGAGCAGTACTTC. This gives the protein CASSVGTGGNYEQYF.

The CDR3 here is CASTPIGAGGRNSPLHF. The CDR3 nucleotides read TGTGCCAGCACCCCGATCGGGGCAGGGGGCAGGAATTCACCCCTCCACTTT. The chain uses TRBV28 and TRBJ1-6; 8 bases map to TRBD1. Per the germline V gene, CDR1 is MDHEN and CDR2 is SYDVKM. The junction had 15 bases not matched to a gene; V was cut back by 7 bases and J by 7 bases. The CDR3 contains 17 residues.

J is TRBJ1-1 and V is TRBV18; D not resolved. Germline loops: CDR1 KGHSH, CDR2 LQKENI. The CDR3 has 15 residues. Trimming took off 3 bases at V and 1 base at J, with 12 bases between the two ends. The CDR3: CASSPAARQNTEAFF. The CDR3 DNA follows: TGTGCCAGCTCACCGGCGGCTCGCCAGAACACTGAAGCTTTCTTT. Full variable domain (missing parts from reference TRBV18 and TRBJ1-1): NAGVMQNPRHLVRRRGQEARLRCSPMKGHSHVYWYRQLPEEGLKFMVYLQKENIIDESGMPKERFSAEFPKEGPSILRIQQVVRGDSAAYFCASSPAARQNTEAFFGQGTRLTVV.

The chain has TRBV3-1 (or the pseudogene TRBV3-2) and TRBJ1-1, with TRBD1 as a possible D gene (5 bases). This CDR3 contains 15 residues. The V gene's germline CDR1 is LGHDT and CDR2 YNNKEL (reference sequence). Trimming stripped 0 bases from V and 4 bases from J, with 12 bases between. The CDR3 nucleotides read TGTGCCAGCAGCCAAGAGATGTCCAGGGTCACTGAAGCTTTCTTT. Translating gives CASSQEMSRVTEAFF.

V and J are TRBV19 and TRBJ2-3, with a weak D call TRBD2 (6 bases). The CDR3 extends over 15 amino acids. V was shortened by 10 bases and J by 2 bases, with 19 bases between the two germline ends. Germline lookup yields CDR1 LNHDA and CDR2 SQIVND (reference sequence). The CDR3 is CATQKGLLHTDTQYF. The CDR3 coding sequence is TGTGCCACCCAGAAGGGACTTCTCCACACAGATACGCAGTATTTT.

The V and J genes are TRBV9 and TRBJ2-1, with TRBD1 matching over 8 bases. Germline-derived CDR1 and CDR2 are SGDLS and YYNGEE. With 3 bases clipped from V and 6 bases from J, the junction kept 8 bases outside the gene matches. This CDR3 spans 15 amino acids. CDR3 region: CASSGWDRSRNEQFF. The CDR3 DNA follows: TGTGCCAGCAGCGGGTGGGACAGGTCTCGCAATGAGCAGTTCTTC.

This chain links TRBV19 with TRBJ2-5; D unresolved. Germline V gene lookup returns CDR1 LNHDA and CDR2 SQIVND (reference sequence). V lost 3 bases, J lost 5 bases, and 10 bases lay in between. The CDR3 is made up of 13 amino acids. The CDR3, as DNA: TGTGCCAGTAGTATCCCGGGTAGGGAGACCCAGTACTTC. It encodes CASSIPGRETQYF.

The chain has TRBV10-3 and TRBJ2-3; TRBD1 aligns across 7 bases. Per the germline V gene, CDR1 is ENHRY and CDR2 is SYGVKD. This CDR3 contains 15 residues. The junction had 6 bases not matched to a gene; V was cut back by 6 bases and J by 0 bases. CDR3: CAIRRDSPSTDTQYF. The CDR3 DNA reads TGTGCCATCAGAAGGGACAGTCCTAGCACAGATACGCAGTATTTT.

Ten or more counts support this clone. Other DNA sequences in this specimen translate into the identical CDR3. The rearrangement joins TRBV6-4 to TRBJ2-2; TRBD1 matches 10 bases. Per germline, CDR1 MRHNA and CDR2 SNTAGT. This CDR3 is built from 14 residues. V lost 2 bases to trimming and J lost 6 bases; unmatched junction nucleotides: 0. This CDR3 reads CASSDGQGAGELFF. The CDR3 bases are TGTGCCAGCAGTGACGGACAGGGGGCCGGGGAGCTGTTTTTT.

Points on this clone: The sample holds other DNA sequences that translate to the same CDR3. The rearrangement joins TRBV5-1 to TRBJ1-3; maybe TRBD1 (6 bases). Between the trimmed V and J ends, which lost 0 bases and 3 bases, there was a span of 10 bases. CDR1 is SGHRS and CDR2 is YFSETQ in the germline V gene. The CDR3 has 15 amino acids. The CDR3 protein is CASSLEGGSGNTIYF. The CDR3 nucleotides are TGCGCCAGCAGCTTGGAAGGGGGAAGTGGAAACACCATATATTTT. Complete variable domain (other parts from reference TRBV5-1 and TRBJ1-3): KAGVTQTPRYLIKTRGQQVTLSCSPISGHRSVSWYQQTPGQGLQFLFEYFSETQRNKGNFPGRFSGRQFSNSRSEMNVSTLELGDSALYLCASSLEGGSGNTIYFGEGSWLTVV.

In its sample, this clone was seen once. V and J are TRBV4-3 and TRBJ2-1; TRBD2 might be the D (5 bases). The V and J ends lost 4 bases and 0 bases respectively, with 16 bases between them. CDR3 length: 17 amino acids. Germline loops: CDR1 LGHNA, CDR2 YSLEER. The CDR3 protein is CASSPRLDSSSYNEQFF. Here the CDR3 DNA reads TGCGCCAGCAGCCCTAGGTTGGACTCGAGCTCCTACAATGAGCAGTTCTTC.

The V call is TRBV5-1, the J call TRBJ1-2; 8 bases match TRBD1. The CDR3 runs to 13 residues. Losses at the gene ends were 5 bases for V and 8 bases for J; bases not matched to a gene: 8. CDR1 is SGHRS and CDR2 is YFSETQ in the germline V gene. CDR3 sequence: CASSWTGMWGYTF. CDR3 nucleotide sequence: TGCGCCAGCAGTTGGACAGGGATGTGGGGCTACACCTTC.

This rearrangement joins TRBV28 to TRBJ1-5; 7 nucleotides match TRBD1. The CDR3 consists of 16 residues. The junction had 7 bases not matched to a gene; V was cut back by 1 base and J by 4 bases. Looked up from germline, CDR1 is MDHEN and CDR2 is SYDVKM. In nucleotides, the CDR3 is TGTGCCAGCAGTTTATATTCGGGACAGTCAAATCAGCCCCAGCATTTT. As protein: CASSLYSGQSNQPQHF.

The CDR3, as DNA: TGTGCCAGCAGTTACTCCCCGGCAGGGGATCAGCCCCAGCATTTT. Amino acids: CASSYSPAGDQPQHF. The chain has TRBV6-8 and TRBJ1-5, with D possibly matching TRBD1 (6 bases). Deletions cut 0 bases from V and 5 bases from J, with 11 bases between. Germline CDR1 reads MNHGY; CDR2 reads SAAAGT. The CDR3 is 15 amino acids.

A single count supports this clone. V gene TRBV3-1 (or the pseudogene TRBV3-2) combines with J gene TRBJ2-3; D remains unclear. The CDR3 consists of 15 residues. Trimming pared 0 bases from V and 1 base from J, leaving 8 bases between. Germline V gene lookup returns CDR1 LGHDT and CDR2 YNNKEL (reference sequence). CDR3 DNA: TGTGCCAGCAGCCAAGAGGCATTGGGCACAGATACGCAGTATTTT. This sequence encodes CASSQEALGTDTQYF.

The chain joins TRBV27 to TRBJ1-1, with a weak D call TRBD1 (6 bases). Trimming cost V 5 bases and J 0 bases, with 16 bases left between them. There are 16 residues in the CDR3. Germline V gene lookup returns CDR1 MNHEY and CDR2 SMNVEV (reference sequence). The CDR3 loop is CASSQGTGTLNTEAFF. The CDR3 nucleotides read TGTGCCAGCAGTCAGGGGACCGGGACCCTGAACACTGAAGCTTTCTTT.

V is TRBV7-9 and J is TRBJ2-1, with 12 nucleotides matching TRBD2. Trimming cost V 7 bases and J 5 bases; bases outside gene matches: 12. Per germline, CDR1 SEHNR and CDR2 FQNEAQ (reference sequence). The CDR3 has 17 amino acids. The DNA for the CDR3 is TGTGCCAGCACGGAAGGACTAGCGGGGATCCTAAACAATGAGCAGTTCTTC. It translates to CASTEGLAGILNNEQFF.

The J gene is TRBJ1-5, the V gene TRBV6-5; 7 bases align to TRBD1. J lost 2 bases, V lost 5 bases, and 6 bases had no gene match. This CDR3 spans 15 amino acids. From germline, CDR1 is MNHEY and CDR2 SVGAGI. CDR3 region: CASSLTGTGNQPQHF. The CDR3 DNA reads as TGTGCCAGCAGTCTAACCGGGACAGGCAATCAGCCCCAGCATTTT.

The CDR3 loop reads CASSYGHSDTGELFF. In DNA, the CDR3 is TGTGCCAGCAGTTACGGACACTCCGACACCGGGGAGCTGTTTTTT. The chain links TRBV6-2 or TRBV6-3 to TRBJ2-2, with D possibly TRBD1 on 5 matching bases. The CDR3 has 15 amino acids. Germline V gene sequence: CDR1 MNHEY, CDR2 SVGEGT. The V end was cut by 2 bases, the J end by 3 bases, with 10 bases between.

The chain carries TRBV7-8 and TRBJ1-5; D is uncertain. With 1 base removed from V and 6 bases from J, the gap between germline ends came to 7 bases. Germline CDR1 reads SGHVS; CDR2 reads FQNEAQ. CDR3 length: 13 amino acids. The CDR3 DNA sequence: TGTGCCAGCAGCTTAGGGTCGAGTCAGCCCCAGCATTTT. Encoded protein: CASSLGSSQPQHF.

J is TRBJ1-2 and V is TRBV6-2 or TRBV6-3; 7 bases are shared with TRBD1. The length of the CDR3 is 13 residues. Trimming took 4 bases from V and 4 from J; bases not matched to a gene: 3. CDR1 is MNHEY and CDR2 is SVGEGT in the germline V gene. Here the CDR3 reads CASSLGQAYGYTF. The CDR3 bases are TGTGCCAGCAGTTTAGGACAGGCCTATGGCTACACCTTC.

CDR3: CASSRRGNQPQHF. Written as DNA, the CDR3 is TGTGCCAGCAGCCGCAGGGGGAATCAGCCCCAGCATTTT. The V call is TRBV7-2, the J call TRBJ1-5; TRBD1 matches 7 bases. The germline V gene has CDR1 SGHTA and CDR2 FQGNSA. V gave up 5 bases and J gave up 4 bases; unmatched junction bases: 2. This CDR3 has 13 residues.

This chain connects TRBV30 to TRBJ1-6; D not certain. Germline V CDR1 and CDR2: GTSNPN, SVGIG (reference sequence). The CDR3 runs 13 residues. In DNA form, the CDR3 reads TGTGCTCATGGAGGTGCGGATAATTCACCCCTCCACTTT. Amino acid sequence: CAHGGADNSPLHF.

V gene TRBV13 combines with J gene TRBJ1-2; 9 bases match TRBD1. Germline V gives CDR1 PRHDT, CDR2 FYEKMQ (reference sequence). This CDR3 has 16 amino acids. Trimming removed 5 bases from V and 8 bases from J; junction bases left unmatched: 15. The DNA of the CDR3 is TGTGCCAGCAGCCCAATCCAACAGGGGGCGCGTAGGGGCTACACCTTC. This encodes CASSPIQQGARRGYTF.

This chain connects TRBV29-1 to TRBJ2-1, with 9 bases lining up with TRBD2. V was pared by 0 bases and J by 0 bases, with 9 bases of the junction left unmatched. The CDR3 has 18 amino acids. Germline CDR1 SQVTM, CDR2 ANQGSEA. CDR3 region: CSVEDLPRTSDSYNEQFF. The CDR3 nucleotides read TGCAGCGTTGAAGACCTCCCCAGGACTAGCGACTCCTACAATGAGCAGTTCTTC.

In the case of this clone: Other DNA sequences of this sample code for an identical CDR3. The chain recombines TRBV7-9 with TRBJ1-1; no clear D gene. Trimming took off 8 bases at V and 2 bases at J, with 6 bases between the two ends. The germline gives CDR1 SEHNR, CDR2 FQNEAQ (reference sequence). The CDR3 totals 11 residues. The CDR3 bases are TGTGCCAGCGGCCTTAACACTGAAGCTTTCTTT. Translating it yields CASGLNTEAFF.

This clone was seen just once. This rearrangement joins TRBV5-1 to TRBJ1-2; no clear D gene. V lost 2 bases and J 0 bases, leaving 8 bases between the germline ends. CDR1 SGHRS and CDR2 YFSETQ come from the germline V gene. The CDR3 loop spans 14 amino acids. The CDR3 loop reads CASSFSDSNYGYTF. DNA of the CDR3: TGCGCCAGCAGCTTTAGCGATTCTAACTATGGCTACACCTTC.